This TCR beta chain was found in a study of OX40 agonist ivuxolimab in advanced cancers. Study-wide points: Researchers report that CD8+ T cells had, on average, more expanded clones than CD4+. At 0.1 to 3.0 mg/kg and by week 6, clonal expansion occurred in CD4+ and CD8+ blood T cells.

TCRdb's copy holds only in-frame clones and misses some; the assay was immunoSEQ multiplex PCR. The table records about 56,000 clones, approximately 86% of them present only once. As to this clone: What it recognizes is unknown.

The source was CD4+ or CD8+ T cells sorted from blood, collected in a trial of the OX40 agonist ivuxolimab. The source is an adult with an advanced solid tumor such as melanoma, head and neck, liver or kidney cancer.

The CDR3 DNA follows: TGTGCCAGCAGCTTAGAGTCGGGGCCCCCGAGCAATGAGCAGTTCTTC. Its translation: CASSLESGPPSNEQFF. The J gene is TRBJ2-1, the V gene TRBV7-3; D is perhaps TRBD1 or TRBD2 (5 bases each). CDR3 length: 16 residues. Per the germline V gene, CDR1 is SGHTA and CDR2 is FQGTGA. V lost 2 bases, J lost 6 bases, and 17 bases lay in between.